The table lists the clone carrying this TCR beta chain with many counts. Its antigen is not identified. These data are taken from a study of CD8 T cells in ankylosing spondylitis. General study results and limits: Within ankylosing spondylitis blood, a TCR beta motif made up of several highly homologous variants appeared to be characteristic. Peripheral blood samples showed relatively rare disease-linked clones, and these clones were CD8+.

One entry per CDR3 protein results from TCRdb running MiXCR on the 5' RACE reads. Among about 420,000 distinct CDR3 sequences listed, around 24% were seen once. Sequencing used blood, either unsorted or a sorted T cell fraction (not recorded which). The origin of this receptor is a male donor with ankylosing spondylitis.

The chain's CDR3 is CASSYFGRSGIPLHF. DNA of the CDR3: TGTGCCAGCAGTTACTTCGGGCGGAGTGGGATTCCCCTCCACTTT. V is TRBV6-5 and J is TRBJ1-6; the D is unclear. Germline CDR1 MNHEY, CDR2 SVGAGI. The CDR3 extends over 15 amino acids. Trimming cost V 1 base and J 13 bases, with 17 bases left between them.